This record covers a single T cell receptor (beta chain). Its antigen has not been determined. There are no base qualities to consult, and no much larger clone falls within one base. Including the terminal cysteine and phenylalanine, the CDR3 comprises 15 residues. The retained sequence is limited to the CDR3, 45 bases, with the frame set at the first base. In the germline V gene, CDR1 corresponds to KGHSH and CDR2 to LQKENI. The V end gives up 3 bases and the J end 10 bases, leaving 7 bases in the junction not matched to a gene. This specimen comes from a study of stem cell transplantation in POMP-related autoinflammatory disease (dated by TCRdb to the early 2020s). General notes on the study: The study hypothesized that defective thymoproteasomes impair MHC class I-dependent CD8+ T-cell differentiation and positive selection, skewing the TRB repertoire. Before transplant, CD4+ naive T-cell skewing, low CD8+ T-cell proportions, and reduced T-cell cytokine secretion were observed in patients. High-throughput TRB sequencing assessed how POMP deficiency affects T-cell receptor beta repertoire diversity and CDR3 characteristics. Overall study outcomes, separate from this receptor: In PRAID patients, the trend toward increased clonality and lower diversity reached statistical significance only for regulatory T cells. The number of unique TRB V-J gene pairings was restricted in PRAID patients. Across all analyzed T-cell subsets, PRAID patients tended toward lower TRB diversity and higher clonality.

The time point tag for this specimen amounts to: before hematopoietic stem cell transplant. PRAID featured prominent immunodeficiency alongside autoinflammation. Before TRB sequencing, the T-cell subsets, namely conventional T cells, CD8+ T cells, regulatory T cells, and T follicular helper cells, were sorted. Libraries were constructed by the immunoSEQ multiplex PCR assay. The original pipeline was this. Shannon entropy, which accounts for clonal size distribution, was used to quantify repertoire diversity. Clonotype distribution inequality was measured with the Gini-Simpson index (Simpson_1-D). In TCRdb, the immuneACCESS table is reduced to in-frame sequences with V and J assigned. These tables do not hold every clone; where another copy was compared, an unresolved V gene accounts for under half, and the others remain unexplained. The D gene and trimming were derived from the DNA, and the V and J assignments and clone size from that table. The sample table holds 25,000 to 30,000 clones, of which approximately 78% were seen once. Together, the top ten hold more than 2.5% of the sample.

This specimen was CD4+ T cells from PBMCs, taken before stem cell transplantation. This TCR came from a human donor with POMP-related autoinflammation and immune dysregulation (PRAID). Rearrangement joined TRBV18 to TRBJ2-1, with 12 junctional bases fitting TRBD2. The CDR3 region reads CASSPSASGGVEQFF. The DNA reads as follows: TGTGCCAGCTCACCCTCGGCTAGCGGGGGGGTGGAGCAGTTCTTC.